Only a few counts were recorded for the clone carrying this T cell receptor beta chain. As yet, its antigen is unknown. The entry originates in a study of cytomegalovirus exposure and HLA in healthy donors. General study results and limits: Prediction of most subjects' HLA-A and HLA-B alleles by TCR beta sequences was reportedly accurate. Indistinguishable V segments, including TRBV6-2 and TRBV6-3, were excluded. High specificity and sensitivity for cytomegalovirus status were reported for the classifier. Despite most TCR sequences being rare, some public TCRs occurred in many donors.

This CDR3 is built from 16 residues. V shed 0 bases and J 6 bases; nucleotides not matched to a gene: 6. Germline loops: CDR1 SGHDT, CDR2 YYEEEE. This PCR relied on a set of 60 Vbeta primers and 13 Jbeta primers. Sequencing used immunoSEQ multiplex PCR; TCRdb keeps in-frame clones, though not all of them. The sample holds under 110,000 clones, around three quarters seen once. The TCR comes from a woman aged 50 to 60 in good health and CMV-seropositive. The specimen sequenced was PBMCs. V is TRBV5-6 and J is TRBJ1-6, with 7 bases lining up with TRBD1. The CDR3 DNA is TGTGCCAGCAGCTTGGAGGGGGCCTTCGCTAATTCACCCCTCCACTTT. This encodes CASSLEGAFANSPLHF.